One T cell receptor beta chain is described in this entry. The antigen remains undetermined. The input for sorted-subset replicate PCRs was around 200 ng DNA, tens of thousands of T cell genomes. Data came from immunoSEQ multiplex PCR; TCRdb stores just in-frame clones and leaves some out. This sample has 1.5 million to 1.9 million clones, with 95% to 99% found just once. The sample is drawn from a study of shared clonotypes between healthy human individuals. Study-level points and caveats: A reduction in generation probabilities was seen for non-shared clonotypes relative to those shared by all four donors. Investigators collected only blood, and repertoires in tissues likely differ. Represented diversity (both genetic and exposure-history) was limited by the small number of donors.

This clonotype was obtained from a man aged 25-45 years in good health. Sequenced: naive CD4+ T cells sorted from blood. The subset denotes: CD45RA+ positively selected.

The CDR3 sequence: CASSPWTRSTDTQYF. The CDR3 DNA sequence: TGTGCCAGCAGCCCCTGGACAAGGAGCACAGATACGCAGTATTTT. This chain links TRBV5-4 with TRBJ2-3; D may be TRBD1 (5 bases). V was trimmed by 4 bases and J by 0 bases, leaving 12 bases between them. This CDR3 region has 15 residues. Germline CDR1 and CDR2: SGHNT and YYREEE (reference sequence).